This T cell receptor (beta chain) was profiled in a study of primary melanoma T cells and metastatic recurrence. Study-level findings and limits: Independent of thickness, ulceration, mitotic rate and age, T-cell fraction reportedly predicted outcome. The authors suggested a successful antitumor T-cell response can exist in primary melanoma.

This CDR3 region has 14 residues. The V end was cut by 5 bases, the J end by 5 bases, with 16 bases between. Per germline, CDR1 MNHGY and CDR2 SAAAGT. Measured with immunoSEQ multiplex PCR; TCRdb has only the in-frame clones, and not every one. The table lists about a hundred clones. A note on this clone: The target antigen is unknown.

The genes are TRBV6-8 and TRBJ2-7; D possibly corresponds to TRBD2 (6 bases). The sample comprised melanoma tumor tissue. The receptor's source is a human donor with melanoma. The CDR3 DNA follows: TGTGCCAGCAGTCCCTCCTCGGAGGGCCACGAGCAGTACTTC. Protein: CASSPSSEGHEQYF.